This passage covers 10 T cell receptor beta chains from one sample sequenced in a study of beta chain features in type 1 diabetes. The sequenced template was cDNA made from the entire isolated RNA. Sequenced by immunoSEQ multiplex PCR; TCRdb stores in-frame clones only, minus some. The table lists roughly 380,000 clones, less than 20% of them singletons. Material for sequencing was naive CD4+ T cells from blood. These TCRs come from a woman aged 18-29 years in good health.

The table lists this clone with a few counts. The chain joins TRBV29-1 to TRBJ2-3, with 10 bases that match TRBD2. The CDR3 is 14 amino acids. Germline values: CDR1 SQVTM, CDR2 ANQGSEA. The V gene end was trimmed by 8 bases and the J gene end by 2 bases; junction bases not matched to a gene: 7. The DNA of the CDR3 is TGCAGCACAAGGACTAGCGGATACACAGATACGCAGTATTTT. The encoded protein is CSTRTSGYTDTQYF.

This clone has just a few counts. CDR3 in DNA: TGTGCCAGCAGAGAGACAGGGGCCCCCTATGGCTACACCTTC. It codes for CASRETGAPYGYTF. This chain joins TRBV14 and TRBJ1-2; 8 bases are shared with TRBD1. The V gene end was trimmed by 6 bases and the J gene end by 4 bases; junction bases not matched to a gene: 7. Germline CDR1 and CDR2: SGHDN and FVKESK. The CDR3 length is 14 residues.

In this sample, this clone turned up a few times. Here the CDR3 DNA reads TGCGCCAGCAGCCAAGATCTCGGGGGAGGGCAGTTCTTC. Encoded protein: CASSQDLGGGQFF. J is TRBJ2-1 and V is TRBV4-3; a weak D match, TRBD2 (6 bases). The CDR3 sequence is 13 residues long. The V and J ends lost 0 bases and 12 bases respectively, with 12 bases between them. Germline assignment: CDR1 LGHNA and CDR2 YSLEER.

As DNA, the CDR3 is TGTGCCAGCAGTTACTCGGAGCTAAACACTGAAGCTTTCTTT. Its translation: CASSYSELNTEAFF. This sequence joins TRBV6-5 and TRBJ1-1, with D hard to call. V was pared by 0 bases and J by 2 bases, with 7 bases between. The CDR3 is 14 amino acids. Germline V gene sequence: CDR1 MNHEY, CDR2 SVGAGI.

This clone was found a few times. This chain links TRBV5-4 with TRBJ2-7; D might be TRBD1 (6 bases). CDR1 is SGHNT and CDR2 is YYREEE in the germline V gene (reference sequence). The ends were cut back, 3 bases at V and 2 bases at J, with 6 bases in the middle. This CDR3 is built from 12 residues. The CDR3 DNA reads TGTGCCAGCAGCTGGGGGCCCTACGAGCAGTACTTC. Amino acid sequence: CASSWGPYEQYF.

This clone has a handful of counts. This rearrangement joins TRBV6-6 to TRBJ2-6; 10 nucleotides agree with TRBD1. The CDR3 sequence is 16 residues long. With 8 bases clipped from V and 0 bases from J, the junction kept 4 bases outside the gene matches. The germline V gene encodes CDR1 MNHNY and CDR2 SVGAGI (reference sequence). CDR3 DNA sequence: TGTGCCAGCTGTTGGACAGGGGGCTCTGGGGCCAACGTCCTGACTTTC. It codes for CASCWTGGSGANVLTF.

The chain couples TRBV2 to TRBJ1-6; TRBD1 is a possible D gene (5 bases). The V and J ends lost 2 bases and 9 bases respectively, with 8 bases between them. CDR3 size: 13 residues. Germline loops: CDR1 SNHLY, CDR2 FYNNEI. CDR3 nucleotide sequence: TGTGCCAGCAGTGAACAGGGCGGTTCACCCCTCCACTTT. Residues: CASSEQGGSPLHF.

This clone was observed a few times. The chain has TRBV30 and TRBJ1-3; no firm D call. The CDR3 has 13 amino acids. Germline assignment: CDR1 GTSNPN and CDR2 SVGIG (reference sequence). V lost 5 bases and J lost 0, with 8 bases in between. Written as DNA, the CDR3 is TGTGCCTGGGGGCTCCTCTCTGGAAACACCATATATTTT. Protein: CAWGLLSGNTIYF.

Only a few counts were recorded for this clone. The V call is TRBV30, the J call TRBJ2-6, with 7 bases matching TRBD1. This CDR3 comprises 13 residues. Germline V gene sequence: CDR1 GTSNPN, CDR2 SVGIG (reference sequence). Trimming removed 8 bases from V and 2 bases from J; junction bases left unmatched: 3. In DNA form, the CDR3 reads TGTGCCAGTGACAGGGCTGGGGCCAACGTCCTGACTTTC. It codes for CASDRAGANVLTF.

This chain connects TRBV7-9 to TRBJ1-2; TRBD1 matches 9 bases. Germline lookup yields CDR1 SEHNR and CDR2 FQNEAQ (reference sequence). This CDR3 has 14 amino acids. J was trimmed by 6 bases and V by 5 bases; bases with no gene match: 7. The CDR3 nucleotides read TGTGCCAGCAGCCCTAGGACAGGGGAGAATGGCTACACCTTC. Residues: CASSPRTGENGYTF.